This TCR beta chain was sequenced for a study of blood T cell repertoires in COVID-19. Clones were read by immunoSEQ multiplex PCR, and TCRdb kept only the in-frame ones, dropping some. The sample has about 150,000 clones, roughly four fifths seen once. Sequenced sample: PBMCs or T cells enriched from blood (not recorded which). This receptor was taken from a woman aged 45-65 years with acute COVID-19.

CDR3 sequence: CASSLDRVQPQHF. The CDR3 DNA follows: TGTGCCAGCAGCTTGGACAGGGTTCAGCCCCAGCATTTT. The V call is TRBV5-4, the J call TRBJ1-5; tentative D call: TRBD1 (6 bases). The CDR3 loop spans 13 amino acids. The germline V gene encodes CDR1 SGHNT and CDR2 YYREEE (reference sequence). Trimming shortened V by 0 bases and J by 6 bases, and 7 bases separated the two germline ends.